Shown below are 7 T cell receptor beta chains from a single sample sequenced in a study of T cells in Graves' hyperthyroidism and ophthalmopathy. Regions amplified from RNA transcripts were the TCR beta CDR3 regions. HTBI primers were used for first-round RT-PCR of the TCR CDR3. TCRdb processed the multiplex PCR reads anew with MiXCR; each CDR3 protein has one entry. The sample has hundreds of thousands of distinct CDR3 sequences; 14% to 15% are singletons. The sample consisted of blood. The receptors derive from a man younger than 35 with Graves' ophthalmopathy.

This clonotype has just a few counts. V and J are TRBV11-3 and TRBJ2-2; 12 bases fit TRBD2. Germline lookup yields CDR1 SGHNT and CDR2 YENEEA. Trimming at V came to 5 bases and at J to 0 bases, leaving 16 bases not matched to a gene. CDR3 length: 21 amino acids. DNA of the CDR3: TGTGCCAGCAGCCCCCGGACCGGGGCTAGCGGGGGGGCCGCGAACACCGGGGAGCTGTTTTTT. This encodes CASSPRTGASGGAANTGELFF.

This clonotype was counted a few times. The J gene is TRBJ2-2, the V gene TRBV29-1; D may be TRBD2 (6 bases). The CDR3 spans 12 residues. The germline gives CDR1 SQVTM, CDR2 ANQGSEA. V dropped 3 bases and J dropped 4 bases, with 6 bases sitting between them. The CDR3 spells CSVEEGTGELFF. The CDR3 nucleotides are TGCAGCGTTGAGGAGGGCACCGGGGAGCTGTTTTTT.

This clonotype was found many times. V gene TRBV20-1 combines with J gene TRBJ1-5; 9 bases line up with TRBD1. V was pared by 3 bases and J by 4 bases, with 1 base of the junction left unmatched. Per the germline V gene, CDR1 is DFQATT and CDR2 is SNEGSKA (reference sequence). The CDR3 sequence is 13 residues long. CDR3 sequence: CSARDRGNQPQHF. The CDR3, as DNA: TGCAGTGCTAGGGACAGGGGTAATCAGCCCCAGCATTTT.

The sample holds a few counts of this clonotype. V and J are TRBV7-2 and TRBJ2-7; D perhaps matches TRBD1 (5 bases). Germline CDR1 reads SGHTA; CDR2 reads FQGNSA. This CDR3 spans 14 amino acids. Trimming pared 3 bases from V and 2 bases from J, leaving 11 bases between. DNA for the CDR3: TGTGCCAGCAGCTTGGGGCCGGGTACCTACGAGCAGTACTTC. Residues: CASSLGPGTYEQYF.

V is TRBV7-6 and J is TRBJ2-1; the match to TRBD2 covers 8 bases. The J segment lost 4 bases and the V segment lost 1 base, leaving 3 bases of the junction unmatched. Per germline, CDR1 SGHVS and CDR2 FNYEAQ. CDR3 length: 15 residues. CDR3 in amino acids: CASSLDTSGYNEQFF. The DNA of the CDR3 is TGTGCCAGCAGCTTAGACACTAGCGGATACAATGAGCAGTTCTTC.

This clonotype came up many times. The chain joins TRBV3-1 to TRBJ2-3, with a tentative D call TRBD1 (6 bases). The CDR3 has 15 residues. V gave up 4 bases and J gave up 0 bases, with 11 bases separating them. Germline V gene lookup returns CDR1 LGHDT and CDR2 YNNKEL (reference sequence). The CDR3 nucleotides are TGTGCCAGCAGCCGGACAGCTAAGAGCACAGATACGCAGTATTTT. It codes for CASSRTAKSTDTQYF.

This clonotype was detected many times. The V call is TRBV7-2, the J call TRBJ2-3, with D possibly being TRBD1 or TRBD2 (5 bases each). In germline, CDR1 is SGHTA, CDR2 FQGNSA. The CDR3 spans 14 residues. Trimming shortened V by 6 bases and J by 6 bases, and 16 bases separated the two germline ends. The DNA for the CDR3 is TGTGCCAGCAGACTAGGGGCGGCGTTGGATACGCAGTATTTT. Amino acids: CASRLGAALDTQYF. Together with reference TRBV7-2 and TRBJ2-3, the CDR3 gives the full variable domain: GAGVSQSPSNKVTEKGKDVELRCDPISGHTALYWYRQSLGQGLEFLIYFQGNSAPDKSGLPSDRFSAERTGGSVSTLTIQRTQQEDSAVYLCASRLGAALDTQYFGPGTRLTVL.